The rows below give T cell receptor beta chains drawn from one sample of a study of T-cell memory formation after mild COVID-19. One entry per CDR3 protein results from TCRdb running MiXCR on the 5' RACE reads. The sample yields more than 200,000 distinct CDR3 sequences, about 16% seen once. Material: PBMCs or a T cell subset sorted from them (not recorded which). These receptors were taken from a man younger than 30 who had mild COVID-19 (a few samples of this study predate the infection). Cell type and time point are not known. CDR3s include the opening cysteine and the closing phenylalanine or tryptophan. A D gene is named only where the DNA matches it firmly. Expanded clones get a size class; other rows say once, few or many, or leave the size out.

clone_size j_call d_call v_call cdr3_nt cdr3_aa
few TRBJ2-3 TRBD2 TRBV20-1 TGCAGTGCTAGAGGACGGACTAGCGCGGGAGATACGCAGTATTTT CSARGRTSAGDTQYF
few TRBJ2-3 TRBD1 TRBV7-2 TGTGCCAGCAGCGGGGACAGGGGGTCAACTTACACAGATACGCAGTATTTT CASSGDRGSTYTDTQYF
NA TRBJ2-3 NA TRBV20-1 TGCAGTGCTAGGGAGGGGCGAACAGATACGCAGTATTTT CSAREGRTDTQYF
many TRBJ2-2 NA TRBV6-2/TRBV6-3 TGTGCCAGCAGCCCGCAGTGGGGTTGGGGTACCGGGGAGCTGTTTTTT CASSPQWGWGTGELFF
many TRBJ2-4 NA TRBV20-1 TGCAGTGCTAGCTCAGAGGCCGCGTACATTCAGTACTTC CSASSEAAYIQYF
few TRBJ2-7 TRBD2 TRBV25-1 TGTGCCAGCAGTCCCACCCTGGCGGGGGTAGACGAGCAGTACTTC CASSPTLAGVDEQYF
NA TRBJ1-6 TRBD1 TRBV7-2 TGTGCCAGCAGCTCGAGGGACAGCCAGAGTTCACCCCTCCACTTT CASSSRDSQSSPLHF
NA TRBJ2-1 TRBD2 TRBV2 TGTGCCAGCAGTTGGACTAGCGGGGGGGCCGGTTACAATGAGCAGTTCTTC CASSWTSGGAGYNEQFF
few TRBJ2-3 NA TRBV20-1 TGCAGTGCTCCCGACTACCGAGCACTCGCAGATACGCAGTATTTT CSAPDYRALADTQYF
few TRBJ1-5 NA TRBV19 TGTGCCAGTACATATTTGCAGGGCGGCAGCAATCAGCCCCAGCATTTT CASTYLQGGSNQPQHF
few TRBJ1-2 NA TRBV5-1 TGCGCCAGCAGTGAGAACTATGGCTACACCTTC CASSENYGYTF
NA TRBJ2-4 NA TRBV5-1 TGCGCCAGCAGCTCAGGGGTTGGAAAAAACATTCAGTACTTC CASSSGVGKNIQYF
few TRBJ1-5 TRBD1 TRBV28 TGTGCCAGCAGTTTAGGACAGGCGTTTCAGCCCCAGCATTTT CASSLGQAFQPQHF
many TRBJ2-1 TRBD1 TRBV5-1 TGCGCCAGCAGCTTGGCCGGGCAGGGGGCGCTTGGTGAGCAGTTCTTC CASSLAGQGALGEQFF
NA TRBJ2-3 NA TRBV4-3 TGCGCCAGCAGCCTCCGGCATAGGCGGGGACTCACAGATACGCAGTATTTT CASSLRHRRGLTDTQYF
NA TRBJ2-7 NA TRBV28 TGTGCCAGCAGTTTAATGGGACTGGGCTCCTACGAGCAGTACTTC CASSLMGLGSYEQYF
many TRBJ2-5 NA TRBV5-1 TGCGCCAGCAGGTCCCCGGGGGTCGGAGAGACCCAGTACTTC CASRSPGVGETQYF
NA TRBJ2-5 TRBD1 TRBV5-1 TGCGCCAGCAGCTTGGGGGCCACAGGGGGACAAGAGACCCAGTACTTC CASSLGATGGQETQYF